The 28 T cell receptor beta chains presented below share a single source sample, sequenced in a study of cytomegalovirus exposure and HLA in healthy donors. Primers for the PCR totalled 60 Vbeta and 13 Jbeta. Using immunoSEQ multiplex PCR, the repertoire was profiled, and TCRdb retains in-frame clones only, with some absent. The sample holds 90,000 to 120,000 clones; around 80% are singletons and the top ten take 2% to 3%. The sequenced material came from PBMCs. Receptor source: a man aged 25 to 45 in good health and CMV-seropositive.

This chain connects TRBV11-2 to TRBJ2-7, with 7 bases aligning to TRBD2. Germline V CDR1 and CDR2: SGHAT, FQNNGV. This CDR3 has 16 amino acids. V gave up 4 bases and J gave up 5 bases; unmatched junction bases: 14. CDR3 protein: CASSSLAGVQRHEQYF. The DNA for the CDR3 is TGTGCCAGCAGCTCCCTCGCGGGGGTCCAGCGACACGAGCAGTACTTC.

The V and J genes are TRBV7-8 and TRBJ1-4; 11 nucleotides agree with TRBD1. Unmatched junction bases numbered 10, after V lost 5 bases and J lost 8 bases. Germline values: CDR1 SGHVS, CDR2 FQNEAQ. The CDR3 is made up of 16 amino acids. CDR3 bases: TGTGCCAGCAGCCCACCGAGCCGGGACAGGGGGGAAAAACTGTTTTTT. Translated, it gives CASSPPSRDRGEKLFF.

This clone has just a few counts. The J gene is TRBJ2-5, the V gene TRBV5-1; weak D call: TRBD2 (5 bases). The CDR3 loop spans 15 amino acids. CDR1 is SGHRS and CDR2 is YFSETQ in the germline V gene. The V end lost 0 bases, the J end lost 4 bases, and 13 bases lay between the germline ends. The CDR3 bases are TGCGCCAGCAGCTTGGGGTTAGCCAGCGGAGAGACCCAGTACTTC. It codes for CASSLGLASGETQYF.

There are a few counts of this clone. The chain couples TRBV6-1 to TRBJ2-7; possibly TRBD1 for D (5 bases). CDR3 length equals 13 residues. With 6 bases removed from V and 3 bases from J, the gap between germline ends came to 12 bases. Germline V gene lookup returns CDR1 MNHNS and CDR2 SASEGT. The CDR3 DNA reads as TGTGCCAGCAGAAGGGGTAAAGACTACGAGCAGTACTTC. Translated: CASRRGKDYEQYF.

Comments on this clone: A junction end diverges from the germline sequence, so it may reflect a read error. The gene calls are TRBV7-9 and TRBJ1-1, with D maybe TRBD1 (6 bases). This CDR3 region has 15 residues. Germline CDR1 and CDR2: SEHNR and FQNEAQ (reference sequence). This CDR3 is CSSSQKGQLNTEAFF. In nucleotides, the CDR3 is TGTTCCAGCAGTCAAAAAGGACAGCTGAACACTGAAGCTTTCTTT.

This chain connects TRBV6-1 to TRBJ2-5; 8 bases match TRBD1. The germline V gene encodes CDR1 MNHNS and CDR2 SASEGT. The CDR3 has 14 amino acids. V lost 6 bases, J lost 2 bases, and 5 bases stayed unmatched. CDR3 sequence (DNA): TGTGCCAGCAGGGGACAGGTGATACAAGAGACCCAGTACTTC. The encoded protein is CASRGQVIQETQYF.

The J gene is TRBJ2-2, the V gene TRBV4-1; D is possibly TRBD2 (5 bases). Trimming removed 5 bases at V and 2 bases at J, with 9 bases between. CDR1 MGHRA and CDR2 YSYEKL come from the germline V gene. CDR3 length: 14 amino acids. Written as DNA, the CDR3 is TGCGCCAGCAGCTTCGGGGAAAACACCGGGGAGCTGTTTTTT. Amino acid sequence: CASSFGENTGELFF.

The CDR3 nucleotides read TGTGCCAGCAGCCCCTGGGAGGACAGGGGGAGCGAGCAGTACTTC. It specifies CASSPWEDRGSEQYF. The chain carries TRBV9 and TRBJ2-7, with TRBD1 matching over 10 bases. Per the germline V gene, CDR1 is SGDLS and CDR2 is YYNGEE. There are 15 residues in the CDR3. V was pared by 4 bases and J by 6 bases, with 10 bases of the junction left unmatched.

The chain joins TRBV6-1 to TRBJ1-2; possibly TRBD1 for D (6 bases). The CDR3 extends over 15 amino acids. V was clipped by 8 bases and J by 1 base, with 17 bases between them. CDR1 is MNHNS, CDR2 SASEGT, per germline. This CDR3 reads CASARSGADNYGYTF. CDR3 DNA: TGTGCCAGCGCCCGGTCAGGGGCGGATAACTATGGCTACACCTTC.

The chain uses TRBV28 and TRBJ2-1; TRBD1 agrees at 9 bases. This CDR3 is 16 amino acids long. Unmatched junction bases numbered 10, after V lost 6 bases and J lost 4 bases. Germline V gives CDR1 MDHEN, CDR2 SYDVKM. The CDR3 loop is CASSPAGTGIYNEQFF. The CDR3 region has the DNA TGTGCCAGCAGCCCAGCCGGGACAGGGATATACAATGAGCAGTTCTTC. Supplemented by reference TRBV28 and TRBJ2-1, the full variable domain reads DVKVTQSSRYLVKRTGEKVFLECVQDMDHENMFWYRQDPGLGLRLIYFSYDVKMKEKGDIPEGYSVSREKKERFSLILESASTNQTSMYLCASSPAGTGIYNEQFFGPGTRLTVL.

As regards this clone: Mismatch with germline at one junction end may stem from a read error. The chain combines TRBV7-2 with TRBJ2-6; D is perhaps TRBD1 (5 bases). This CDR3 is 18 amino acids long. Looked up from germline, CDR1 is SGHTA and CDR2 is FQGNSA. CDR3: CASSFWNSFRSGANGLTF. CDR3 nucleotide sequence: TGTGCCAGCAGCTTCTGGAATAGCTTCCGCTCTGGGGCCAACGGCCTGACTTTC.

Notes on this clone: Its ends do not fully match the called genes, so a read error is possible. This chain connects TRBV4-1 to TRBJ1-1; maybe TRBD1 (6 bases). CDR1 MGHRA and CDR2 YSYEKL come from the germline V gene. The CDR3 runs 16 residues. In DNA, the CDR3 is TGTGCCAGCAGCCACTCAATCTCGGGACAGAACACTGAAGCTTTCTTT. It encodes CASSHSISGQNTEAFF.

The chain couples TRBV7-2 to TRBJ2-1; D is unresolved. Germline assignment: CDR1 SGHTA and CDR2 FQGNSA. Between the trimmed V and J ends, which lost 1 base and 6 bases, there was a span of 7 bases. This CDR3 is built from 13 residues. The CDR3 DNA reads TGTGCCAGCAGCTTAGGCCGGAGCAATGAGCAGTTCTTC. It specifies CASSLGRSNEQFF.

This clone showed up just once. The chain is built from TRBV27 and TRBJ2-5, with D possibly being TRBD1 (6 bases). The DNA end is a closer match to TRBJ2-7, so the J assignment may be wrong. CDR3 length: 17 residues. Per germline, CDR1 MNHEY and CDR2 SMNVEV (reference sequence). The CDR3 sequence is CASSSISPGRGSYEQYF. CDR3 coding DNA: TGTGCCAGCAGTTCTATATCCCCGGGCAGGGGTTCGTACGAGCAGTACTTC.

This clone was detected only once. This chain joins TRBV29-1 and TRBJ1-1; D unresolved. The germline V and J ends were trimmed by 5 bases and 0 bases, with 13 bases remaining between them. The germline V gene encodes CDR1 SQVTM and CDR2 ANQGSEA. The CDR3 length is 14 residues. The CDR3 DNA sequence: TGCAGCGTTAATGACGGCGGAATGAACACTGAAGCTTTCTTT. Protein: CSVNDGGMNTEAFF.

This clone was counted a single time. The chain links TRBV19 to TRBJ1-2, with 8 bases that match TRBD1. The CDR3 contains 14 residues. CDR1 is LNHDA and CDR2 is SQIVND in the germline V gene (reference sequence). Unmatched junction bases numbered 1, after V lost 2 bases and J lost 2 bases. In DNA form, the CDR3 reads TGTGCCAGTAGTATAAGGGACAGGAACTATGGCTACACCTTC. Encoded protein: CASSIRDRNYGYTF.

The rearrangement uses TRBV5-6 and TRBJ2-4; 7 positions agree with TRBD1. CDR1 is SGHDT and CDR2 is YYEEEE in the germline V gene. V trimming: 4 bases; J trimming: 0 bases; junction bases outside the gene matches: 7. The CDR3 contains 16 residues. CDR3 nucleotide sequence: TGTGCCAGCAGCCCGCCGGGACAGCTAGCCAAAAACATTCAGTACTTC. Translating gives CASSPPGQLAKNIQYF.

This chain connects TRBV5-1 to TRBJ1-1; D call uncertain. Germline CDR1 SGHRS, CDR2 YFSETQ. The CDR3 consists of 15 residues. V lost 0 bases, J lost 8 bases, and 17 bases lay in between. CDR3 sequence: CASSLEAQLPREAFF. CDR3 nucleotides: TGCGCCAGCAGCTTGGAGGCCCAATTACCTAGAGAAGCTTTCTTT.

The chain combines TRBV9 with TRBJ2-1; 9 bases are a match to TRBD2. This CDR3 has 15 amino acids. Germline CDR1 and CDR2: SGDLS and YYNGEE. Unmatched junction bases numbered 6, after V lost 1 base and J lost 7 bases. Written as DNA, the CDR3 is TGTGCCAGCAGCGTAAGGAGCGGGGGGATTAATGAGCAGTTCTTC. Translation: CASSVRSGGINEQFF.

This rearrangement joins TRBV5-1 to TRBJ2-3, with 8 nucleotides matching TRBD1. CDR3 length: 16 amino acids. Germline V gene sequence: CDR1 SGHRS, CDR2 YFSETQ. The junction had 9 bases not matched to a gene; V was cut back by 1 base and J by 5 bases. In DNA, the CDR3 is TGCGCCAGCAGCTTGTTCCAGAACAGGGGGATAGATACGCAGTATTTT. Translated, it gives CASSLFQNRGIDTQYF.

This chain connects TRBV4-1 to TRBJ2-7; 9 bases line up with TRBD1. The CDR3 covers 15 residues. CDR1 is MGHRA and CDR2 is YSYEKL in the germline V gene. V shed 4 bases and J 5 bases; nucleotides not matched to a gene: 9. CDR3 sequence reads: CASSLNRDRVHEQYF. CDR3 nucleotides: TGCGCCAGCAGCCTAAACCGGGACAGGGTCCACGAGCAGTACTTC.

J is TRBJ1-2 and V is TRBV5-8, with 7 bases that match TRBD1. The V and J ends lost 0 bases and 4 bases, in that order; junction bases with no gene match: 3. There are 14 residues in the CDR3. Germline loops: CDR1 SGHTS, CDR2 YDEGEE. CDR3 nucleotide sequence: TGTGCCAGCAGCTTGGAAGGACAGGTCTATGGCTACACCTTC. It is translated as CASSLEGQVYGYTF.

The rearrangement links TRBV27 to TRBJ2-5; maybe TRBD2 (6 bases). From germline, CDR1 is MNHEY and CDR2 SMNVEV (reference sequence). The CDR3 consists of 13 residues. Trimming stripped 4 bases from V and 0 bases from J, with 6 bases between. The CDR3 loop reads CASSWGDQETQYF. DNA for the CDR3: TGTGCCAGCAGTTGGGGGGACCAAGAGACCCAGTACTTC.

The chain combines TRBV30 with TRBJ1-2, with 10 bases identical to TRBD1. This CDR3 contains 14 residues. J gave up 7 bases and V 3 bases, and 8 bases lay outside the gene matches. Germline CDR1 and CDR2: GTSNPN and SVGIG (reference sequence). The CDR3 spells CAWSGGQGGVGYTF. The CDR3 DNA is TGTGCCTGGAGCGGAGGACAGGGGGGAGTTGGCTACACCTTC. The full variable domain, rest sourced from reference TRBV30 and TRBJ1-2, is SQTIHQWPATLVQPVGSPLSLECTVEGTSNPNLYWYRQAAGRGLQLLFYSVGIGQISSEVPQNLSASRPQDRQFILSSKKLLLSDSGFYLCAWSGGQGGVGYTFGSGTRLTVV.

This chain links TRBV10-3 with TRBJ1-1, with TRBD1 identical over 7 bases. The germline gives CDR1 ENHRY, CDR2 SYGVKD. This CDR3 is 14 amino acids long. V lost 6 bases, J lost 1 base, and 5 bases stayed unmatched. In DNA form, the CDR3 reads TGTGCCATCAGGGTGGGACAGTGGAACACTGAAGCTTTCTTT. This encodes CAIRVGQWNTEAFF.

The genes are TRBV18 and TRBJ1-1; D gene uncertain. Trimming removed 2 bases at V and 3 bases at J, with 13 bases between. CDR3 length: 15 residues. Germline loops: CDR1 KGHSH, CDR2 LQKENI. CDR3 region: CASSPDAGMHTEAFF. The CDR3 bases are TGTGCCAGCTCACCAGACGCGGGGATGCACACTGAAGCTTTCTTT.

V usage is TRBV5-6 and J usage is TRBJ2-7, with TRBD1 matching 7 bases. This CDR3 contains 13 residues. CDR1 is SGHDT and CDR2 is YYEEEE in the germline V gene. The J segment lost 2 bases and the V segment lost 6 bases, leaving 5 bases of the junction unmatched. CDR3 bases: TGTGCCAGCATCGGACAGGTCCCCTACGAGCAGTACTTC. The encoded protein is CASIGQVPYEQYF.

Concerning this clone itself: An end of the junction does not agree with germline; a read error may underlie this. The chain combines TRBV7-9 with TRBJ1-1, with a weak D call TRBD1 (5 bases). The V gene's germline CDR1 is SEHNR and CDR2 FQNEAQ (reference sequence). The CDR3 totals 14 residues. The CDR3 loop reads CSSRTGGPAVEAFF. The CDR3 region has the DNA TGTTCCAGCAGAACCGGGGGTCCGGCGGTTGAAGCTTTCTTT.